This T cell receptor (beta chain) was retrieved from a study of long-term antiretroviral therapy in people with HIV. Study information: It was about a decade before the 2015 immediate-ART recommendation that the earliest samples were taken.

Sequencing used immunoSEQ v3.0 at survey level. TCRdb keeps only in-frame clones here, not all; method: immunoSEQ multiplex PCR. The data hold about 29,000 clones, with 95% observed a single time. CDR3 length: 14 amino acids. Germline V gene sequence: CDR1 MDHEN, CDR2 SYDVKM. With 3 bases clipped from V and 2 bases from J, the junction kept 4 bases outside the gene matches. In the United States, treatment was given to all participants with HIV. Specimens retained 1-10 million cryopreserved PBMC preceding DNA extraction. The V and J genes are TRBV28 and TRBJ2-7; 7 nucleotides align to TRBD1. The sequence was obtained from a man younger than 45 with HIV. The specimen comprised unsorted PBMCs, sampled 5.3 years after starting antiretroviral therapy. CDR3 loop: CASSFVGQAYEQYF. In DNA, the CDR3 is TGTGCCAGCAGTTTCGTAGGACAGGCCTACGAGCAGTACTTC. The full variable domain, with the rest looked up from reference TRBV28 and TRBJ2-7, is DVKVTQSSRYLVKRTGEKVFLECVQDMDHENMFWYRQDPGLGLRLIYFSYDVKMKEKGDIPEGYSVSREKKERFSLILESASTNQTSMYLCASSFVGQAYEQYFGPGTRLTVT.